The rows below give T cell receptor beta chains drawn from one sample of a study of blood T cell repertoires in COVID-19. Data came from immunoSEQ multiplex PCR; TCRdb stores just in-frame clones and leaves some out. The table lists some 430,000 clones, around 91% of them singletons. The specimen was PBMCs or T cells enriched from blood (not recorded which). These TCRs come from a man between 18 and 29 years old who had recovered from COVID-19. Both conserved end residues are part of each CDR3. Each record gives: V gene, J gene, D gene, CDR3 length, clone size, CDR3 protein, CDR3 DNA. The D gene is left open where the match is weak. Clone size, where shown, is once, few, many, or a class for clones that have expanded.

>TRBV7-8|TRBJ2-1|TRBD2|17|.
CASSLMRGWSSYNEQFF
TGTGCCAGCAGCCTTATGCGGGGGTGGAGCTCCTACAATGAGCAGTTCTTC
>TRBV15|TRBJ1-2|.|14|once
CATSPDTSNYGYTF
TGTGCCACCAGCCCAGACACGTCTAACTATGGCTACACCTTC
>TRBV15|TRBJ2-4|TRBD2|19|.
CATSVGRAGDDARRNIQYF
TGTGCCACCAGCGTGGGACGGGCGGGAGATGATGCGCGGAGAAACATTCAGTACTTC
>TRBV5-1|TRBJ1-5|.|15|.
CASSLAGIGDQPQHF
TGCGCCAGCAGCTTGGCGGGGATTGGCGATCAGCCCCAGCATTTT
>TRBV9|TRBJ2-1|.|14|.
CASSPGGSYNEQFF
TGTGCCAGCAGCCCCGGGGGCTCCTACAATGAGCAGTTCTTC
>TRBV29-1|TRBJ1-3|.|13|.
CSVVRENGNTIYF
TGCAGCGTTGTCCGGGAAAATGGAAACACCATATATTTT
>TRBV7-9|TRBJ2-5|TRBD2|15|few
CASSAGLAGEETQYF
TGTGCCAGCAGCGCAGGACTAGCGGGGGAAGAGACCCAGTACTTC
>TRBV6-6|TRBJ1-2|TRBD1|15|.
CASSYGDRLANGYTF
TGTGCCAGCAGTTACGGGGACAGGCTAGCCAATGGCTACACCTTC
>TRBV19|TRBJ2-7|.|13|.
CASSLTGSYEQYF
TGTGCCAGTAGTCTTACAGGGTCCTACGAGCAGTACTTC
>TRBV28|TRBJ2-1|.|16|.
CASSLRWRLGYNEQFF
TGTGCCAGCAGTTTACGGTGGCGGCTCGGCTACAATGAGCAGTTCTTC
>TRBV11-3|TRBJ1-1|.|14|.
CASSFSEPNTEAFF
TGTGCCAGCAGCTTTTCGGAGCCGAACACTGAAGCTTTCTTT
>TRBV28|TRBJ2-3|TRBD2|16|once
CASSSRLADSTDTQYF
TGTGCCAGCAGTTCGCGACTAGCGGACTCCACAGATACGCAGTATTTT
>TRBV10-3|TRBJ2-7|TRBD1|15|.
CAISAGTGKSYEQYF
TGTGCCATCAGTGCCGGGACAGGGAAATCCTACGAGCAGTACTTC
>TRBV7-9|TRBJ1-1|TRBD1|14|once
CASRPGTGERVAFF
TGTGCCAGCAGACCGGGGACAGGGGAACGGGTTGCTTTCTTT
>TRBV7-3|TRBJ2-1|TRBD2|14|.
CASSLAGGYNEQFF
TGTGCCAGCAGCTTAGCGGGAGGGTACAATGAGCAGTTCTTC
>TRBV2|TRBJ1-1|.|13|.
CASSVFGGTEAFF
TGTGCCAGCAGTGTTTTCGGGGGTACTGAAGCTTTCTTT
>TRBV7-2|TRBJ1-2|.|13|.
CASSPRGEAGYTF
TGTGCCAGCAGTCCCCGGGGAGAAGCTGGCTACACCTTC
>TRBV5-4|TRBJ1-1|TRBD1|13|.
CASSRDSPTEAFF
TGTGCCAGCAGCCGGGACAGCCCCACTGAAGCTTTCTTT
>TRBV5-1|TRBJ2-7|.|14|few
CATAYIPSSYEQYF
TGCGCCACCGCCTATATCCCGTCCTCCTACGAGCAGTACTTC
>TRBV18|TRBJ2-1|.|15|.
CASSPRAGTYNEQFF
TGTGCCAGCTCACCCAGGGCAGGGACCTACAATGAGCAGTTCTTC
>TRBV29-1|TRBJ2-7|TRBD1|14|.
CSVEDPDRDYEQYF
TGCAGCGTTGAAGATCCCGACAGGGACTACGAGCAGTACTTC
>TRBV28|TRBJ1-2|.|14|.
CASTSPQGNYGYTF
TGTGCCAGCACTTCCCCCCAGGGGAACTATGGCTACACCTTC
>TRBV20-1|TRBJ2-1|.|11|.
CSARGGDEQFF
TGCAGTGCTAGAGGGGGGGATGAGCAGTTCTTC
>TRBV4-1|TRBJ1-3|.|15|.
CASSQNINSGNTIYF
TGCGCCAGCAGCCAAAACATCAACTCTGGAAACACCATATATTTT
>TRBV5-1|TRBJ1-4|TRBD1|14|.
CASSLQGVGEKLFF
TGCGCCAGCAGCTTGCAGGGGGTAGGCGAAAAACTGTTTTTT
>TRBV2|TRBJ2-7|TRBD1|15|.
CASSEALQGAREQYF
TGTGCCAGCAGTGAAGCGCTTCAGGGGGCGCGGGAGCAGTACTTC
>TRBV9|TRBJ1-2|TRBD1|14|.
CASSPGGRGYGYTF
TGTGCCAGCAGCCCAGGGGGCAGGGGCTATGGCTACACCTTC
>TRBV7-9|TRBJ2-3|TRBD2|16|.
CASSLGVAGVQDTQYF
TGTGCCAGCAGCTTAGGCGTAGCGGGAGTGCAAGATACGCAGTATTTT
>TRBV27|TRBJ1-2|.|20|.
CASAIIRAASTYRSNYGYTF
TGTGCCAGCGCCATCATACGGGCAGCTAGCACCTACCGTTCAAACTATGGCTACACCTTC
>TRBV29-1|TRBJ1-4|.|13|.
CSVATTGNEKLFF
TGCAGCGTTGCGACTACGGGAAATGAAAAACTGTTTTTT
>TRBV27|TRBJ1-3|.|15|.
CASSLDAGAGNTIYF
TGTGCCAGCAGTTTAGATGCGGGGGCTGGAAACACCATATATTTT
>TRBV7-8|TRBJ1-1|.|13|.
CASSLARESEAFF
TGTGCCAGCAGCTTAGCGCGAGAATCTGAAGCTTTCTTT
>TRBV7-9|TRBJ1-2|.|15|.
CASSSSGPTLYGYTF
TGTGCCAGCAGCTCCTCAGGGCCTACCCTGTATGGCTACACCTTC
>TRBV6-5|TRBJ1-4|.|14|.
CASRATLSGEKLFF
TGTGCTAGCAGGGCCACATTGTCGGGGGAAAAACTGTTTTTT
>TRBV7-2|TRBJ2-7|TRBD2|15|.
CASSYTAGVTYEQYF
TGTGCCAGCAGCTATACAGCGGGGGTAACCTACGAGCAGTACTTC
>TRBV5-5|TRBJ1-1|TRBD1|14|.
CASSATGGNTEAFF
TGTGCCAGCAGCGCCACAGGGGGCAACACTGAAGCTTTCTTT
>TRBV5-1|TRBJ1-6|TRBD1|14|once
CASSPGTGNSPLHF
TGCGCCAGCAGCCCCGGGACAGGGAATTCACCCCTCCACTTT
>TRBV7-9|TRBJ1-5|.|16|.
CASSPSGVLSNQPQHF
TGTGCCAGCAGCCCATCAGGGGTTCTGAGCAATCAGCCCCAGCATTTT
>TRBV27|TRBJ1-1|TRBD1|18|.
CASSLTVWDRGDFREAFF
TGTGCCAGCAGTTTAACAGTGTGGGACAGGGGCGACTTTAGGGAAGCTTTCTTT
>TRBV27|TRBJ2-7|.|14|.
CASSLRGSLGEQYF
TGTGCCAGCAGTTTAAGGGGATCTCTTGGCGAGCAGTACTTC
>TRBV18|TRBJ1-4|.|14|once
CASSPVRPGEKLFF
TGTGCCAGCTCACCCGTCCGGCCAGGCGAAAAACTGTTTTTT
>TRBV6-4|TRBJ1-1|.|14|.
CASLPFRGAARAFF
TGTGCCAGCCTTCCATTTCGGGGGGCAGCAAGGGCTTTCTTT
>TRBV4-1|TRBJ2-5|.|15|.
CASSLARGGRETQYF
TGCGCCAGCAGCCTCGCTAGGGGTGGACGAGAGACCCAGTACTTC
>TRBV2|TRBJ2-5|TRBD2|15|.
CASSATSGRKETQYF
TGTGCCAGCAGTGCAACCAGCGGGAGGAAAGAGACCCAGTACTTC
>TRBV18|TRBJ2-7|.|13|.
CASSPTLEDEQYF
TGTGCCAGCTCACCAACCCTGGAGGACGAGCAGTACTTC
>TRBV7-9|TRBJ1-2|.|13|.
CASSPGAGDGYTF
TGTGCCAGCAGCCCAGGGGCAGGGGATGGCTACACCTTC
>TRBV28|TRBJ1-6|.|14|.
CASSTGENNSPLHF
TGTGCCAGCAGCACAGGAGAGAATAATTCACCCCTCCACTTT
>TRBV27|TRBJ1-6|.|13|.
CASSWGLGSPLHF
TGTGCCAGCAGTTGGGGGCTTGGTTCACCCCTCCACTTT
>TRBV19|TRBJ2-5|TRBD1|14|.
CASSRTGGSETQYF
TGTGCCAGTAGTCGAACAGGGGGATCGGAGACCCAGTACTTC
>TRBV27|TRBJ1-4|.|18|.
CASTSLRGAIATNEKLFF
TGTGCCAGCACCTCCCTGCGTGGGGCCATAGCAACTAATGAAAAACTGTTTTTT
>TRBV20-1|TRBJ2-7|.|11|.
CSAGGHYEQYF
TGCAGTGCGGGTGGGCACTACGAGCAGTACTTC